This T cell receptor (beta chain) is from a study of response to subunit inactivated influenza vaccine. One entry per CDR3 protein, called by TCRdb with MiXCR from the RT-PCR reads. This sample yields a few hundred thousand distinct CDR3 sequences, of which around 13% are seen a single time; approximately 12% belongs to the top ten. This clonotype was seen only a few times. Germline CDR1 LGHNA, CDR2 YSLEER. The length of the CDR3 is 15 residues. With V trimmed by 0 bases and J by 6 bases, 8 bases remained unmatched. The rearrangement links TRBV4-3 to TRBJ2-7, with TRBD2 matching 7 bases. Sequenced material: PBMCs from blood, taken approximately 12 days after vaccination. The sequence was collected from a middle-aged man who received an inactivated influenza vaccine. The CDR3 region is CASSQDPMWGGEQYF. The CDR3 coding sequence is TGCGCCAGCAGCCAAGATCCAATGTGGGGGGGCGAGCAGTACTTC.